One and the same sample provided the 22 T cell receptor beta chains below, sequenced in a study of cytomegalovirus exposure and HLA in healthy donors. PCR involved 60 Vbeta and 13 Jbeta primers. TCRdb keeps only in-frame clones here, not all; method: immunoSEQ multiplex PCR. The sample has about 130,000 clones, about 8.9% seen once. Sequenced: PBMCs. These TCRs come from a man aged 45 to 65 in good health and CMV-seronegative.

V and J are TRBV19 and TRBJ1-2, with TRBD1 matching over 7 bases. CDR1 is LNHDA and CDR2 is SQIVND in the germline V gene (reference sequence). V lost 4 bases, J lost 4 bases, and 9 bases stayed unmatched. The CDR3 is 15 residues long. This CDR3 is CASSRQGQQSYGYTF. The CDR3 coding sequence is TGTGCCAGTAGTAGGCAGGGACAGCAGTCCTATGGCTACACCTTC.

This clone was detected a few times. The gene calls are TRBV30 and TRBJ2-1; 7 nucleotides match TRBD1. V gave up 3 bases and J gave up 4 bases; unmatched junction bases: 9. Germline V gives CDR1 GTSNPN, CDR2 SVGIG (reference sequence). This CDR3 comprises 15 residues. The CDR3 DNA follows: TGTGCCTGGAGCGAGACAGGGTCCGTTTACAATGAGCAGTTCTTC. Translated, it gives CAWSETGSVYNEQFF.

This chain uses TRBV25-1 with TRBJ1-1; D is perhaps TRBD1 (5 bases). CDR3 length: 13 amino acids. Trimming took 2 bases from V and 9 from J, leaving 13 bases between them. CDR1 is MGHDK and CDR2 is SYGVNS in the germline V gene. In DNA, the CDR3 is TGTGCCAGCAGTGAACTACAGGACCCCCAAGCTTTCTTT. This codes for CASSELQDPQAFF.

This clone has only a few counts. The chain couples TRBV6-1 to TRBJ2-5; tentatively, D is TRBD1 (6 bases). Germline CDR1 is MNHNS and CDR2 is SASEGT. Trimming removed 4 bases at V and 0 bases at J, with 9 bases between. The CDR3 sequence is 14 residues long. CDR3 bases: TGTGCCAGCAGTGCGGACAGAAACCAAGAGACCCAGTACTTC. Translating it yields CASSADRNQETQYF.

This chain links TRBV6-1 with TRBJ1-3; no definite D call. This CDR3 spans 16 amino acids. Per germline, CDR1 MNHNS and CDR2 SASEGT. V was cut by 0 bases and J by 4 bases, with 13 bases left in between. CDR3 region: CASSEARASRGNTIYF. The CDR3 coding sequence is TGTGCCAGCAGTGAAGCGAGGGCTTCGAGGGGAAACACCATATATTTT.

V gene TRBV18 combines with J gene TRBJ1-2; 7 bases fit TRBD1. The junction had 13 bases not matched to a gene; V was cut back by 3 bases and J by 3 bases. The CDR3 sequence is 17 residues long. CDR1 is KGHSH, CDR2 LQKENI, per germline. The CDR3 protein is CASSPIGQAQRDYGYTF. The DNA for the CDR3 is TGTGCCAGCTCACCCATCGGACAGGCGCAAAGGGACTATGGCTACACCTTC.

This clone was observed a handful of times. The V gene is TRBV27, the J gene TRBJ2-7, with 9 nucleotides matching TRBD1. Germline V lookup: CDR1 MNHEY, CDR2 SMNVEV (reference sequence). Trimming at V came to 5 bases and at J to 6 bases, leaving 5 bases not matched to a gene. The CDR3 extends over 13 amino acids. For the CDR3, the DNA is TGTGCCAGCAGTGGACAGGGGAAGCCCGAGCAGTACTTC. Its protein product is CASSGQGKPEQYF.

This clone was seen only once. The rearrangement joins TRBV7-2 to TRBJ2-3; a weak D match, TRBD1 (5 bases). V gave up 5 bases and J gave up 3 bases, with 18 bases separating them. CDR3 length: 16 residues. The V gene's germline CDR1 is SGHTA and CDR2 FQGNSA. The CDR3: CASSPVKGLGTDTQYF. The CDR3 bases are TGTGCCAGCAGCCCCGTTAAGGGGCTGGGGACAGATACGCAGTATTTT.

This clone showed up just a few times. This rearrangement joins TRBV14 to TRBJ2-1; possibly TRBD2 for D (5 bases). Germline V CDR1 and CDR2: SGHDN, FVKESK. Trimming removed 4 bases from V and 3 bases from J, with 16 bases in between. The CDR3 contains 16 residues. CDR3 sequence: CASSPLSGSLYNEQFF. Written as DNA, the CDR3 is TGTGCCAGCAGCCCCCTCTCGGGATCCCTCTACAATGAGCAGTTCTTC.

This clone has only a few counts. CDR3 amino acids: CASSLDRSNEQFF. The CDR3 nucleotides read TGTGCCAGCAGTTTGGACAGGTCCAATGAGCAGTTCTTC. This chain links TRBV28 with TRBJ2-1, with TRBD1 identical over 7 bases. The V gene end was trimmed by 3 bases and the J gene end by 6 bases; junction bases not matched to a gene: 2. This CDR3 has 13 residues. Germline CDR1 and CDR2: MDHEN and SYDVKM.

The rearrangement uses TRBV5-1 and TRBJ2-1, with no clear D. CDR1 is SGHRS and CDR2 is YFSETQ in the germline V gene. This CDR3 comprises 15 residues. Trimming took off 6 bases at V and 0 bases at J, with 13 bases between the two ends. The CDR3 sequence: CASITYPSSYNEQFF. Written as DNA, the CDR3 is TGCGCCAGCATTACTTATCCGAGCTCCTACAATGAGCAGTTCTTC.

CDR3 DNA sequence: TGTGCCAGCTCACACGACAGGGGCGATGGAGAGACCCAGTACTTC. Protein: CASSHDRGDGETQYF. The chain is built from TRBV18 and TRBJ2-5, with 8 bases that match TRBD1. Germline V gene data show CDR1 as KGHSH and CDR2 as LQKENI. With 4 bases clipped from V and 4 bases from J, the junction kept 8 bases outside the gene matches. The CDR3 covers 15 residues. Full variable domain (rest looked up from reference TRBV18 and TRBJ2-5): NAGVMQNPRHLVRRRGQEARLRCSPMKGHSHVYWYRQLPEEGLKFMVYLQKENIIDESGMPKERFSAEFPKEGPSILRIQQVVRGDSAAYFCASSHDRGDGETQYFGPGTRLLVL.

This clone appeared a few times. The chain uses TRBV19 and TRBJ2-3; TRBD1 matches at 12 bases. The V segment lost 5 bases and the J segment 1 base; nucleotides outside the gene matches: 7. Germline lookup yields CDR1 LNHDA and CDR2 SQIVND (reference sequence). There are 17 residues in the CDR3. The CDR3 nucleotides are TGTGCCAGTAGTTCTTCGGGGACAGGGGGCGGCACAGATACGCAGTATTTT. Its translation is CASSSSGTGGGTDTQYF. Variable domain in full (rest from reference TRBV19 and TRBJ2-3): DGGITQSPKYLFRKEGQNVTLSCEQNLNHDAMYWYRQDPGQGLRLIYYSQIVNDFQKGDIAEGYSVSREKKESFPLTVTSAQKNPTAFYLCASSSSGTGGGTDTQYFGPGTRLTVL.

The V gene is TRBV27, the J gene TRBJ1-1, with 7 bases fitting TRBD1. In germline, CDR1 is MNHEY, CDR2 SMNVEV (reference sequence). Trimming cost V 6 bases and J 1 base; bases outside gene matches: 5. This CDR3 has 14 amino acids. The DNA for the CDR3 is TGTGCCAGCAGGCGAGGGGGCTCGAACACTGAAGCTTTCTTT. Its protein is CASRRGGSNTEAFF.

There are a few counts of this clone. The chain has TRBV7-2 and TRBJ2-5, with D possibly matching TRBD2 (5 bases). This CDR3 comprises 14 residues. Germline values: CDR1 SGHTA, CDR2 FQGNSA. The germline V and J ends were trimmed by 1 base and 5 bases, with 11 bases remaining between them. The DNA of the CDR3 is TGTGCCAGCAGCTTAGTTGGTAGAGGGGAGACCCAGTACTTC. This encodes CASSLVGRGETQYF.

The chain combines TRBV2 with TRBJ2-7; 8 nucleotides match TRBD2. V was clipped by 4 bases and J by 6 bases; unmatched bases: 8. This CDR3 comprises 14 residues. Germline loops: CDR1 SNHLY, CDR2 FYNNEI. CDR3 in DNA: TGTGCCAGCAGTGTAAATGCGGGGGGCTTCGAGCAGTACTTC. It yields the protein CASSVNAGGFEQYF. The whole variable domain, filled in from reference TRBV2 and TRBJ2-7, reads EPEVTQTPSHQVTQMGQEVILRCVPISNHLYFYWYRQILGQKVEFLVSFYNNEISEKSEIFDDQFSVERPDGSNFTLKIRSTKLEDSAMYFCASSVNAGGFEQYFGPGTRLTVT.

The V gene is TRBV10-3, the J gene TRBJ2-3, with 10 bases that match TRBD1. Germline lookup yields CDR1 ENHRY and CDR2 SYGVKD. V trimming: 11 bases; J trimming: 4 bases; junction bases outside the gene matches: 12. CDR3 size: 15 residues. CDR3 amino acids: CASSDGTGVADTQYF. DNA for the CDR3: TGTGCCTCCTCGGACGGGACAGGGGTTGCAGATACGCAGTATTTT.

This chain uses TRBV7-6 with TRBJ1-1, with D perhaps TRBD1 (6 bases). V lost 4 bases to trimming and J lost 0 bases, with 21 bases between them. The CDR3 length is 18 residues. CDR1 SGHVS and CDR2 FNYEAQ come from the germline V gene. The CDR3 DNA reads TGTGCCAGCAGCTCGCGTTCCGGGACATGGGTTATGAACACTGAAGCTTTCTTT. Translation: CASSSRSGTWVMNTEAFF.

The genes are TRBV5-1 and TRBJ2-3, with 10 bases fitting TRBD1. This CDR3 spans 16 amino acids. The V and J ends lost 4 bases and 4 bases, in that order; junction bases with no gene match: 9. The germline V gene encodes CDR1 SGHRS and CDR2 YFSETQ. CDR3 in DNA: TGCGCCAGCAGCCCGGACGGGACAGGGGACCCAGATACGCAGTATTTT. This codes for CASSPDGTGDPDTQYF.

The chain employs TRBV30 and TRBJ1-1; D remains ambiguous. This CDR3 spans 13 amino acids. Trimming cost V 0 bases and J 1 base, with 6 bases left between them. Germline V lookup: CDR1 GTSNPN, CDR2 SVGIG (reference sequence). CDR3 region: CAWSVLGNTEAFF. The DNA of the CDR3 is TGTGCCTGGAGTGTACTCGGGAACACTGAAGCTTTCTTT.

This clone was observed a few times. The chain uses TRBV7-2 and TRBJ1-1, with D uncertain. The germline V and J ends were trimmed by 2 bases and 1 base, with 8 bases remaining between them. This CDR3 spans 14 amino acids. CDR1 is SGHTA and CDR2 is FQGNSA in the germline V gene. CDR3 sequence: CASSLRAGNTEAFF. CDR3 DNA sequence: TGTGCCAGCAGCTTAAGAGCTGGGAACACTGAAGCTTTCTTT. The full variable domain, in which reference TRBV7-2 and TRBJ1-1 provide the parts outside the CDR3, is GAGVSQSPSNKVTEKGKDVELRCDPISGHTALYWYRQSLGQGLEFLIYFQGNSAPDKSGLPSDRFSAERTGGSVSTLTIQRTQQEDSAVYLCASSLRAGNTEAFFGQGTRLTVV.

The chain has TRBV6-1 and TRBJ1-1, with unresolved D. The germline V gene has CDR1 MNHNS and CDR2 SASEGT. CDR3 length: 13 residues. With 7 bases removed from V and 1 base from J, the gap between germline ends came to 10 bases. The CDR3 is CASNIQTNTEAFF. The DNA for the CDR3 is TGTGCCAGCAATATACAGACGAACACTGAAGCTTTCTTT.